The TCR beta chain described here comes from a study of CD8+ T cells in alopecia areata. On the study more broadly: Treated patients were scored for severity by percent of scalp affected.

Trimming took 4 bases from V and 7 from J, leaving 8 bases between them. The CDR3 totals 13 residues. From germline, CDR1 is LNHDA and CDR2 SQIVND (reference sequence). Sequencing templates came from extracted RNA that was reverse transcribed into cDNA. The table came from immunoSEQ multiplex PCR; TCRdb's copy has only in-frame clones and leaves some out. Found here are hundreds of thousands of clones, about 60% of them singletons; the top ten hold 0.75% to 0.95%. The treatment is: oral pan-JAK inhibitor, 5-10 mg twice daily. Sorted out of PBMCs were CD4+ T cells and CD8+ T cells. Study-wide results and caveats: Tofacitinib significantly lowered scalp clonality and expanded CD8+ clones among the top 100.

On this clone: What it recognizes is unknown.

V usage is TRBV19 and J usage is TRBJ1-6; D ambiguous. The receptor's source is a human donor with alopecia areata. The sequenced sample was CD4+ T cells sorted from blood, obtained at roughly week 52, from a patient treated with tofacitinib. The CDR3 sequence is CASSTHSNSPLHF. CDR3 nucleotides: TGTGCCAGTAGTACCCATTCGAATTCACCCCTCCACTTT.